These 7 T cell receptor beta chains originate from one sample sequenced in a study of T cells in localized non-small cell lung cancer. TCRdb's table, derived via immunoSEQ multiplex PCR, lists solely in-frame clones and lacks some. Counted here are about 12,000 clones, about 84% occurring once; the ten biggest clones make up about 22%. The specimen comprised peripheral blood, sampled before any cancer treatment. Receptors were obtained from a male donor aged 60 or over with stage I lung adenocarcinoma.

V usage is TRBV7-9 and J usage is TRBJ1-1; TRBD1 aligns across 8 bases. Looked up from germline, CDR1 is SEHNR and CDR2 is FQNEAQ (reference sequence). CDR3 size: 14 residues. Trimming took 3 bases from V and 2 from J; bases not matched to a gene: 2. CDR3 protein: CASSLGQENTEAFF. The CDR3 region has the DNA TGTGCCAGCAGCTTGGGACAGGAAAACACTGAAGCTTTCTTT.

The chain uses TRBV27 and TRBJ1-1; TRBD1 is a possible D gene (5 bases). Between the trimmed V and J ends, which lost 6 bases and 5 bases, there was a span of 16 bases. This CDR3 is 14 amino acids long. Germline assignment: CDR1 MNHEY and CDR2 SMNVEV (reference sequence). The CDR3 loop is CASRRPGGETEAFF. The DNA of the CDR3 is TGTGCCAGCAGGAGACCCGGAGGGGAGACTGAAGCTTTCTTT.

This chain connects TRBV7-9 to TRBJ1-1, with D perhaps TRBD1 (6 bases). V was shortened by 10 bases and J by 1 base, with 16 bases between the two germline ends. In germline, CDR1 is SEHNR, CDR2 FQNEAQ (reference sequence). This CDR3 is 14 amino acids long. CDR3 nucleotide sequence: TGTGCCACGACAGGCCAGGGCGGGAACACTGAAGCTTTCTTT. It is translated as CATTGQGGNTEAFF.

The gene calls are TRBV13 and TRBJ2-7; D is tentatively TRBD1 or TRBD2 (5 bases each). CDR3 length: 15 residues. Germline V gives CDR1 PRHDT, CDR2 FYEKMQ (reference sequence). The V and J ends lost 6 bases and 5 bases respectively, with 20 bases between them. The CDR3 reads CASSRGAVGQNEQYF. CDR3 bases: TGTGCCAGCAGTCGAGGGGCAGTTGGGCAGAACGAGCAGTACTTC.

The chain links TRBV18 to TRBJ1-6, with D possibly matching TRBD1 (5 bases). With 5 bases removed from V and 10 bases from J, the gap between germline ends came to 18 bases. This CDR3 has 15 residues. The germline V gene has CDR1 KGHSH and CDR2 LQKENI. As DNA, the CDR3 is TGTGCCAGCTCATCCGAAAGGGCGGGGGAGTCACCCCTCCACTTT. It is translated as CASSSERAGESPLHF.

V gene TRBV5-1 combines with J gene TRBJ2-5; 9 bases are shared with TRBD1. The germline CDR1 and CDR2 sequences are SGHRS and YFSETQ. The CDR3 loop spans 16 amino acids. With 4 bases clipped from V and 4 bases from J, the junction kept 11 bases outside the gene matches. CDR3 sequence (DNA): TGCGCCAGCAGCAAGGTCCCGGGACAGGGCACAGAGACCCAGTACTTC. Its translation: CASSKVPGQGTETQYF.

CDR3 loop: CASSPAPFPTDTQYF. The CDR3 region has the DNA TGTGCCAGCAGCCCCGCGCCTTTCCCCACAGATACGCAGTATTTT. The J gene is TRBJ2-3, the V gene TRBV21-1; the table's D call TRBD2 went unverified against the DNA. TRBV21-1 is annotated as a pseudogene. CDR3 size: 15 residues.